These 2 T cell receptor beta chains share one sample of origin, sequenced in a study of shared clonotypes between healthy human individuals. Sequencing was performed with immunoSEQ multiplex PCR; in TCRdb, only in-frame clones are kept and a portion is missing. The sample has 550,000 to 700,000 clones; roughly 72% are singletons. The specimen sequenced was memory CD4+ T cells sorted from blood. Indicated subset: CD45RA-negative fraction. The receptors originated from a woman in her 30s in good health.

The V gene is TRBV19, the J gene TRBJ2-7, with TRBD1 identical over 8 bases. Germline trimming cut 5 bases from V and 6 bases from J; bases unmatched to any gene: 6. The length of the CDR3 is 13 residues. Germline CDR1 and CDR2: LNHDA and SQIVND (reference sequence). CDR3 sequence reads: CASSLQGAGEQYF. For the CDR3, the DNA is TGTGCCAGTAGTCTTCAGGGGGCTGGCGAGCAGTACTTC.

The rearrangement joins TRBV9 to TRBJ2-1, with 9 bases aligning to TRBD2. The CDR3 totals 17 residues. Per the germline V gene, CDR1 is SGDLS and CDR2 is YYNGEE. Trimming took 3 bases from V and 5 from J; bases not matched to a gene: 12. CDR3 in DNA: TGTGCCAGCAGCGGAAGCTCGGGACTAGCTCCTGACAATGAGCAGTTCTTC. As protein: CASSGSSGLAPDNEQFF.